These 7 T cell receptor beta chains came from one sample sequenced in a study of Graves' ophthalmopathy and Graves' hyperthyroidism. RNA transcripts yielded amplified TCR beta CDR3 regions. Scientists carried out first-round RT-PCR using HTBI primers and then a second-round multiplex PCR. TCRdb called the multiplex PCR reads again in MiXCR, with one record for every CDR3 protein. Found here are roughly 500,000 distinct CDR3 sequences, approximately 15% of them singletons; the top ten hold about 9.4%. The sequencing input was blood. Receptors originate from a woman in her 30s with Graves' ophthalmopathy.

This clonotype was found many times. The genes are TRBV12-3 or TRBV12-4 and TRBJ1-2; 7 bases align to TRBD1. Trimming at V came to 0 bases and at J to 4 bases, leaving 2 bases not matched to a gene. This CDR3 comprises 14 residues. The CDR3 protein is CASSLADRAYGYTF. The CDR3 DNA reads TGTGCCAGCAGTTTAGCCGACAGGGCCTATGGCTACACCTTC.

Only a few counts were recorded for this clonotype. The chain carries TRBV7-3 and TRBJ2-3; D not certain. The CDR3 is 13 residues long. Trimming cost V 0 bases and J 4 bases, with 5 bases left between them. Germline V gene sequence: CDR1 SGHTA, CDR2 FQGTGA. The CDR3 is CASSLTNADTQYF. In DNA form, the CDR3 reads TGTGCCAGCAGCTTAACGAACGCAGATACGCAGTATTTT.

This clonotype was recorded many times. V usage is TRBV6-5 and J usage is TRBJ1-1, with D unresolved. CDR3 length equals 15 residues. The germline gives CDR1 MNHEY, CDR2 SVGAGI. Trimming left V 0 bases short and J 1 base short, with 9 bases between. The chain's CDR3 is CASSYSAVRNTEAFF. CDR3 nucleotides: TGTGCCAGCAGTTACTCGGCGGTGAGGAACACTGAAGCTTTCTTT.

V is TRBV20-1 and J is TRBJ1-1, with 9 bases identical to TRBD1. Germline CDR1 is DFQATT and CDR2 is SNEGSKA (reference sequence). The CDR3 consists of 16 residues. The V segment lost 1 base and the J segment 1 base; nucleotides outside the gene matches: 7. CDR3 sequence reads: CSARAQGAPPNTEAFF. As DNA, the CDR3 is TGCAGTGCTAGAGCACAGGGGGCCCCTCCGAACACTGAAGCTTTCTTT.

V and J are TRBV6-1 and TRBJ2-7; D unclear. This CDR3 region has 13 residues. Germline CDR1 is MNHNS and CDR2 is SASEGT. Deletions cut 6 bases from V and 7 bases from J, with 16 bases between. In DNA form, the CDR3 reads TGTGCCAGCAGCAGCGCTAAACTGGGGGAGCAGTACTTC. Translating gives CASSSAKLGEQYF.

J is TRBJ1-6 and V is TRBV7-9, with TRBD1 as a possible D gene (5 bases). Germline V CDR1 and CDR2: SEHNR, FQNEAQ (reference sequence). The CDR3 loop spans 12 amino acids. Trimming cost V 5 bases and J 14 bases, with 13 bases left between them. CDR3 amino acids: CASSREGRTLHF. The DNA of the CDR3 is TGTGCCAGCAGCCGAGAGGGACGCACCCTCCACTTT.

This clonotype was found a few times. The chain carries TRBV3-1 and TRBJ2-5; 7 nucleotides line up with TRBD2. The CDR3 is 12 residues long. Germline trimming cut 7 bases from V and 4 bases from J; bases unmatched to any gene: 3. Germline CDR1 LGHDT, CDR2 YNNKEL (reference sequence). The CDR3 sequence is CASKREGETQYF. The CDR3 region has the DNA TGTGCCAGCAAGAGGGAGGGAGAGACCCAGTACTTC.